This T cell receptor (beta chain) originates from a study of cytomegalovirus exposure and HLA in healthy donors. Worth noting for this clone: Its antigen is still unknown.

Researchers ran the PCR with 60 Vbeta and 13 Jbeta primers. Sequenced by immunoSEQ multiplex PCR; TCRdb stores in-frame clones only, minus some. In the table there are roughly 140,000 clones, 65% to 80% of which are singletons. The CDR3 runs to 14 residues. CDR1 is SEHNR and CDR2 is FQNEAQ in the germline V gene (reference sequence). Trimming shortened V by 0 bases and J by 1 base, and 6 bases separated the two germline ends. The study's findings and limits: An observed cluster of highly shared sequence variants was recorded as a likely sequencing artifact. A missense DCLRE1C variant was associated with V- and J-gene trimming of TCR beta chains in a later analysis, and an independent cohort replicated the association.

This TCR was recovered from a woman aged 40 to 50 in good health and CMV-seronegative. Sequencing was carried out using PBMCs. This chain uses TRBV7-9 with TRBJ1-1; D gene ambiguous. CDR3 sequence: CASSLAWANTEAFF. The CDR3 DNA reads as TGTGCCAGCAGCTTAGCGTGGGCGAACACTGAAGCTTTCTTT.